A selection of T cell receptor delta chains follows, all from one sample in a study of gamma-delta T cells after stem cell transplantation. TCRdb repeated clone calling on the RT-PCR reads with CATT. The table includes approximately 1,500 delta-chain clones, almost 25% detected once. The sample was gamma-delta T cells. The receptors originated from a human donor. It is not recorded whose cells these are; they may come from a transplant donor. Both conserved end residues are part of each CDR3. D genes are given only for firm matches.

d_call j_call v_call cdr3_aa
- TRDJ1 TRDV1 CALGADQFLLRWGMSYTDKLIF
TRDD3 TRDJ1 TRDV2 CACDRGANPTMGLGETNTDKLIF
TRDD3 TRDJ1 TRDV1 CALGELRDLSWGTDKLIF
TRDD3 TRDJ1 TRDV1 CALGKFWVFLGILGDPGHDKLIF
TRDD3 TRDJ2 TRDV2 CACDVLGDTTAQLFF
- TRDJ1 TRDV1 CALGELPTGRGADKLIF
- TRDJ1 TRDV1 CALGERCGLPLLGFSYYTDKLIF
TRDD3 TRDJ1 TRDV1 CALGERAAFLLGDRADKLIF
TRDD3 TRDJ1 TRDV1 CALGVTDWGDHTDKLIF
TRDD3 TRDJ1 TRDV2 CACDTVTTGGGLYTDKLIF
TRDD3 TRDJ1 TRDV3 CAFMTVYIPTGGYAYTDKLIF
TRDD3 TRDJ1 TRDV2 CACDTLLLGDTGYTDKLIF
TRDD3 TRDJ1 TRDV2 CACDTLGGGYVDKLIF
- TRDJ1 TRDV3 CAFSPPLYTDKLIF
TRDD3 TRDJ1 TRDV2 CACFLVGDTLRSTDKLIF
TRDD3 TRDJ1 TRDV1 CALGESDPQPYWGIRPPAYTDKLIF
TRDD3 TRDJ1 TRDV2 CACDTLPTGGYDGDTDKLIF
TRDD3 TRDJ1 TRDV1 CALGMGLLNTGGHPYTDKLIF
TRDD3 TRDJ1 TRDV2 CACDTILPLGDTATDKLIF
TRDD3 TRDJ3 TRDV2 CACDSVLGDTRSSWDTRQMFF
TRDD3 TRDJ1 TRDV2 CACDTVPPTGGYESDKLIF
TRDD3 TRDJ3 TRDV2 CACDTAFAGGYVEAHRDTRQMFF
TRDD3 TRDJ3 TRDV2 CACDTNFDWGIENSWDTRQMFF
TRDD3 TRDJ1 TRDV1 CALGPPLAQIGTGGYTDKLIF
- TRDJ1 TRDV1 CALGVSPPTRGPPYTDKLIF
- TRDJ1 TRDV1 CALGERGFLRPIWRIRSDKLIF
TRDD3 TRDJ1 TRDV2 CACDTVEWGYALTDKLIF
TRDD3 TRDJ2 TRDV1 CALGAGGYERALTAQLFF
TRDD3 TRDJ1 TRDV2 CACDKLGDTGKLIF
TRDD3 TRDJ1 TRDV2 CACDTRDWGILSFLPDKLIF
TRDD3 TRDJ1 TRDV2 CACDNLGDTHTDKLIF
TRDD3 TRDJ1 TRDV2 CACDSLLGDTFRSDGLIF
- TRDJ1 TRDV2 CACDPAGIEPYKLIF
TRDD3 TRDJ1 TRDV2 CACDTVGDRADKLIF
TRDD3 TRDJ1 TRDV1 CALGELISSLIRPLPLLGDTRWKYTDKLIF
- TRDJ1 TRDV2 CACDPMFGAGSDTDKLIF
TRDD3 TRDJ1 TRDV1 CALGELKPPLPRTGGYWGTDKLIF
TRDD3 TRDJ1 TRDV2 CACDKLGASDKLIF
TRDD3 TRDJ1 TRDV2 CACDNWGITTDKLIF
- TRDJ1 TRDV1 CALGELYLQVVYTDKLIF
TRDD3 TRDJ1 TRDV2 CACDTVGFGGSFPPSTGGYFPDKLIF
TRDD3 TRDJ1 TRDV2 CACEALGEPHTDKLIF
- TRDJ1 TRDV1 CALGEKEGGPLYLTGGYTDKLIF
TRDD3 TRDJ1 TRDV1 CALGELDDHWGIPYWYTDKLIF
TRDD3 TRDJ1 TRDV2 CACDTIPLGDTRPLTDKLIF